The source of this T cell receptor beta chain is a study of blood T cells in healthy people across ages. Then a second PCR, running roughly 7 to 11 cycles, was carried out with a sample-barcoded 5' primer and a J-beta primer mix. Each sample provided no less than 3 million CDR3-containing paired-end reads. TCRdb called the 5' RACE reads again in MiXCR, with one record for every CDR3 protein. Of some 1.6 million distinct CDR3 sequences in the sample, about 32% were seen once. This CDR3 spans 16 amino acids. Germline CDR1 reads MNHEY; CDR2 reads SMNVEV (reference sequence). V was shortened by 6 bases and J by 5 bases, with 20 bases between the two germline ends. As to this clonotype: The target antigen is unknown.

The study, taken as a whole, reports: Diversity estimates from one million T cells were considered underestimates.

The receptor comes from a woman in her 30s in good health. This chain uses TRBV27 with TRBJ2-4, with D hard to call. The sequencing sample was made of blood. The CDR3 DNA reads TGTGCCAGCAGCCCTAGAGTTCTTGCATCGGAAAACATTCAGTACTTC. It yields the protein CASSPRVLASENIQYF.